Following are 9 T cell receptor beta chains from one sample sequenced in a study of T cell repertoires in cytomegalovirus infection. One entry per CDR3 protein results from TCRdb running MiXCR on the reads. The table records 500,000 to 600,000 distinct CDR3 sequences, about 17% of them present only once. The sequenced material came from CD8+ T cells from PBMCs. Every receptor here comes from a human donor in good health (CMV status not recorded). Some clones in this sample may be carry-over from other donors' samples.

The table lists this clonotype with many counts. The chain uses TRBV7-8 and TRBJ1-1; D remains unclear. V shed 2 bases and J shed 6 bases, with 10 bases lying between them. CDR1 and CDR2 (germline): SGHVS, FQNEAQ. The CDR3 totals 13 residues. The CDR3 here is CASSLRAWAEAFF. The CDR3 DNA follows: TGTGCCAGCAGCTTACGAGCGTGGGCTGAAGCTTTCTTT.

This clonotype was counted at least ten times. The chain joins TRBV5-4 to TRBJ1-1; 7 nucleotides agree with TRBD1. The CDR3 loop spans 17 amino acids. Trimming took 4 bases from V and 2 from J; bases not matched to a gene: 14. Germline lookup yields CDR1 SGHNT and CDR2 YYREEE (reference sequence). CDR3 residues: CASSPRQGLGTNTEAFF. For the CDR3, the DNA is TGTGCCAGCAGCCCCAGACAGGGTTTAGGAACTAACACTGAAGCTTTCTTT.

This clonotype came up a few times. The CDR3 sequence: CASSFAGGPQETQYF. The CDR3 DNA reads as TGTGCCAGCAGCTTTGCGGGAGGTCCACAAGAGACCCAGTACTTC. This chain joins TRBV9 and TRBJ2-5; 8 positions agree with TRBD2. V was clipped by 4 bases and J by 2 bases; unmatched bases: 7. This CDR3 is built from 15 residues. The germline CDR1 and CDR2 sequences are SGDLS and YYNGEE.

The V gene is TRBV5-1, the J gene TRBJ1-6; D unresolved. Germline CDR1 is SGHRS and CDR2 is YFSETQ. The CDR3 spans 14 residues. Between the trimmed V and J ends, which lost 0 bases and 4 bases, there was a span of 5 bases. The CDR3: CASSLEQYNSPLHF. The CDR3, as DNA: TGCGCCAGCAGCTTGGAGCAGTATAATTCACCCCTCCACTTT.

The sample holds many counts of this clonotype. This chain's CDR3 is CASSAGTPSRGEQYF. The CDR3 DNA reads TGTGCCAGCAGCGCAGGGACACCCTCCCGGGGGGAGCAGTACTTC. The V gene is TRBV11-2, the J gene TRBJ2-7; D assignment may be TRBD1 or TRBD2 (6 bases each). CDR1 SGHAT and CDR2 FQNNGV come from the germline V gene. This CDR3 contains 15 residues. Trimming took off 5 bases at V and 7 bases at J, with 21 bases between the two ends. The full variable domain, in which reference TRBV11-2 and TRBJ2-7 provide the parts outside the CDR3, is EAGVAQSPRYKIIEKRQSVAFWCNPISGHATLYWYQQILGQGPKLLIQFQNNGVVDDSQLPKDRFSAERLKGVDSTLKIQPAKLEDSAVYLCASSAGTPSRGEQYFGPGTRLTVT.

This sequence joins TRBV6-5 and TRBJ2-1; 7 nucleotides match TRBD1. The CDR3 has 15 amino acids. V shed 2 bases and J 4 bases; nucleotides not matched to a gene: 5. In germline, CDR1 is MNHEY, CDR2 SVGAGI. The CDR3 loop is CASSYQGTAYNEQFF. CDR3 sequence (DNA): TGTGCCAGCAGTTACCAGGGGACAGCGTACAATGAGCAGTTCTTC.

This chain uses TRBV27 with TRBJ2-1, with D possibly being TRBD1 (5 bases). Trimming cost V 7 bases and J 7 bases, with 14 bases left between them. This CDR3 spans 13 amino acids. Per germline, CDR1 MNHEY and CDR2 SMNVEV (reference sequence). The CDR3 nucleotides read TGTGCCAGCACTTCCAGGGTGAGGAATGAGCAGTTCTTC. Translating gives CASTSRVRNEQFF.

The V gene is TRBV6-5, the J gene TRBJ1-1; 7 bases fit TRBD1. This CDR3 is built from 15 residues. V gave up 4 bases and J gave up 9 bases; unmatched junction bases: 14. Germline V CDR1 and CDR2: MNHEY, SVGAGI. CDR3 bases: TGTGCCAGCAGTTCCCCCATGACAGGGTTGACTAAAGCTTTCTTT. It translates to CASSSPMTGLTKAFF.

In this sample, this clonotype turned up many times. The genes are TRBV5-1 and TRBJ2-1; D call uncertain. Trimming stripped 3 bases from V and 0 bases from J, with 13 bases between. The germline gives CDR1 SGHRS, CDR2 YFSETQ. This CDR3 has 16 amino acids. CDR3 bases: TGCGCCAGCAGCTCATTCAGGCAATCCTCCTACAATGAGCAGTTCTTC. Residues: CASSSFRQSSYNEQFF. Variable domain in full (rest from reference TRBV5-1 and TRBJ2-1): KAGVTQTPRYLIKTRGQQVTLSCSPISGHRSVSWYQQTPGQGLQFLFEYFSETQRNKGNFPGRFSGRQFSNSRSEMNVSTLELGDSALYLCASSSFRQSSYNEQFFGPGTRLTVL.